Sequencing of this TCR beta chain was carried out in a study of tumor T cells in aggressive B-cell lymphoma. The CDR3 contains 11 residues. Germline CDR1 reads SEHNR; CDR2 reads FQNEAQ (reference sequence). The V end was cut by 11 bases, the J end by 0 bases, with 8 bases between. Sequencing was performed with immunoSEQ multiplex PCR; in TCRdb, only in-frame clones are kept and a portion is missing. The table has about 3,500 clones, about 94% seen once. Sequencing was carried out using tumor tissue. This TCR was recovered from an adult with diffuse large B cell lymphoma. The gene calls are TRBV7-9 and TRBJ2-7; a possible D gene is TRBD2 (5 bases). CDR3 DNA sequence: TGTGCCGGAGGAGCCTCCTACGAGCAGTACTTC. Translating gives CAGGASYEQYF.